The rows below give T cell receptor beta chains drawn from one sample of a study of shared clonotypes between healthy human individuals. Profiling relied on immunoSEQ multiplex PCR, and the TCRdb table lists in-frame clones only, not all of them. The data contain roughly 1,000,000 clones, around 82% of them seen just once; the ten biggest clones take up about 0.52%. What was sequenced was memory CD4+ T cells from PBMCs. These receptors were taken from a man between 18 and 29 years old in good health. Some clones in this sample may be carry-over from other donors' samples. Each CDR3 is given with its conserved first and last residue. A D gene is named only where the DNA matches it firmly. Part of the rows lack a size; the others show once, few, many or a class for expanded clones.

-	TRBV29-1	-	TRBJ2-7	TGCAGCGTTGACCGCTACCTAGGCAACGAGCAGTACTTC	CSVDRYLGNEQYF
few	TRBV5-4	-	TRBJ1-5	TGTGCCAGCAGCTCTGATATCAATCAGCCCCAGCATTTT	CASSSDINQPQHF
-	TRBV19	TRBD2	TRBJ2-7	TGTGCCAGTAACCCTGGGGCTAGCGGCACCTACGAGCAGTACTTC	CASNPGASGTYEQYF
-	TRBV7-8	-	TRBJ1-4	TGTGCCAGCAGCTTAGGGTTTGTTGAAAAACTGTTTTTT	CASSLGFVEKLFF
-	TRBV5-1	TRBD1	TRBJ1-2	TGCGCCAGCAGCTCGGACAGGGGGATATATGGCTACACCTTC	CASSSDRGIYGYTF
once	TRBV7-2	-	TRBJ2-7	TGTGCCAGCAGCTTAGATCGGAGCGACGAGCAGTACTTC	CASSLDRSDEQYF
few	TRBV15	-	TRBJ1-5	TGTGCCACCAGCTGGGGCCGTAGCAATCAGCCCCAGCATTTT	CATSWGRSNQPQHF
-	TRBV7-9	-	TRBJ1-1	TGTGCCAGCAGCTTGGCCTATACTGAAGCTTTCTTT	CASSLAYTEAFF
-	TRBV28	-	TRBJ2-7	TGTGCCAGCAGTACGCCCGGGGAGCAGTACTTC	CASSTPGEQYF
-	TRBV6-1	-	TRBJ1-2	TGTGCCAGCAGTGAAGTTGTGGGTAAGGGTAATGGCTACACCTTC	CASSEVVGKGNGYTF
-	TRBV27	-	TRBJ2-5	TGTGCCAGGCAGTGGGCTCTTCAAGAGACCCAGTACTTC	CARQWALQETQYF
-	TRBV11-1	-	TRBJ1-3	TGTGCCAGCCCCGGAGGGTATAGAGGAAACACCATATATTTT	CASPGGYRGNTIYF
-	TRBV7-9	TRBD1	TRBJ2-5	TGTGCCAGCAGCGCAATGGGACAGCCACAAGAGACCCAGTACTTC	CASSAMGQPQETQYF
-	TRBV4-2	TRBD2	TRBJ2-2	TGTGCCAGCAGCCAAGTTCAGACTAGCGGGAGGGCGGCCGGGGAGCTGTTTTTT	CASSQVQTSGRAAGELFF
-	TRBV7-2	-	TRBJ1-5	TGTGCCAGCAGCCCTAACAGTCCATATAGCAATCAGCCCCAGCATTTT	CASSPNSPYSNQPQHF
few	TRBV11-2	-	TRBJ1-1	TGTGCCAGCAGCCCGATTCGGGCGGACACTGAAGCTTTCTTT	CASSPIRADTEAFF
-	TRBV27	-	TRBJ1-1	TGTGCCAGCAGGGGAGGAGGGACGGGCACTGAAGCTTTCTTT	CASRGGGTGTEAFF
-	TRBV5-1	-	TRBJ1-4	TGCGCCAGCAGCTTGGAGACAGCAACTAATGAAAAACTGTTTTTT	CASSLETATNEKLFF
-	TRBV25-1	-	TRBJ1-4	TGTGCCAGCAGGCGTAGTGCAACTAATGAAAAACTGTTTTTT	CASRRSATNEKLFF
-	TRBV18	TRBD1	TRBJ2-6	TGTGCCAGCTCACCCGGACAGGGACTGATCTCTGGGGCCAACGTCCTGACTTTC	CASSPGQGLISGANVLTF
-	TRBV11-3	TRBD1	TRBJ2-3	TGTGCCAGCAGCTCGTCCTTCGGGACAGGGGGCACAGATACGCAGTATTTT	CASSSSFGTGGTDTQYF
-	TRBV5-1	-	TRBJ1-1	TGCGCCAGCAGCTCTCTTGACAGCGCGAACACTGAAGCTTTCTTT	CASSSLDSANTEAFF
-	TRBV6-1	-	TRBJ1-4	TGTGCCAGCAGTGAAGCGATGGGAATTGAAAAACTGTTTTTT	CASSEAMGIEKLFF
-	TRBV7-9	-	TRBJ1-1	TGTGCCAGCAGCTCCTCCGCGGGCACTGAAGCTTTCTTT	CASSSSAGTEAFF
-	TRBV5-8	TRBD1	TRBJ2-1	TGTGCCAGCAGCCTTGTAGGGACAGGGTACAATGAGCAGTTCTTC	CASSLVGTGYNEQFF
-	TRBV19	-	TRBJ1-2	TGTGCCAGTAGTCACAGGGCCCGCAACTATGGCTACACCTTC	CASSHRARNYGYTF
-	TRBV6-5	-	TRBJ1-2	TGTGCCAGCACCCCTACGGGGGGGGCACTTGGCTACACCTTC	CASTPTGGALGYTF
-	TRBV6-1	TRBD1	TRBJ2-4	TGTGCCAGCAGTGAAGCAGCGACAGGGGACAAAAACATTCAGTACTTC	CASSEAATGDKNIQYF
few	TRBV9	-	TRBJ2-5	TGTGCCAGCGCGAGTGCCAACCAAGAGACCCAGTACTTC	CASASANQETQYF
-	TRBV28	TRBD2	TRBJ2-4	TGTGCCAGCAGTTTAACGGCGGGAGGTAAAAACATTCAGTACTTC	CASSLTAGGKNIQYF
-	TRBV19	-	TRBJ1-1	TGTGCCAGTAGGTGGACGGGTGAAGCTTTCTTT	CASRWTGEAFF
once	TRBV2	-	TRBJ1-6	TGTGCCAGCAGTGCTAGGAGCTCCTATAATTCACCCCTCCACTTT	CASSARSSYNSPLHF
-	TRBV27	-	TRBJ1-1	TGTGCCAGCAGTTTGCGACAGGCGAACACTGAAGCTTTCTTT	CASSLRQANTEAFF
-	TRBV10-3	-	TRBJ2-1	TGTGCCATCAGTGAGTCCTGGTCCAGCGGCAATGAGCAGTTCTTC	CAISESWSSGNEQFF
-	TRBV7-9	-	TRBJ1-3	TGTGCCAGCAGCCGGACGCGGGCTGGAAACACCATATATTTT	CASSRTRAGNTIYF
-	TRBV7-2	-	TRBJ1-5	TGTGCCAGCAGCCCCGGAGGGGCCAACAATCAGCCCCAGCATTTT	CASSPGGANNQPQHF
-	TRBV7-3	TRBD1	TRBJ2-1	TGTGCCAGCAGCCCAAGACAGGGGGCGTACAATGAGCAGTTCTTC	CASSPRQGAYNEQFF
-	TRBV30	TRBD2	TRBJ2-1	TGTGCCTGGAGTTCATGGGGGGGGCAGTTCTTC	CAWSSWGGQFF